These 31 T cell receptor beta chains originate from one sample sequenced in a study of shared clonotypes between healthy human individuals. Method: immunoSEQ multiplex PCR; TCRdb's copy keeps in-frame clones and lacks some. The sample records approximately 2,000,000 clones, 85% to 95% being singletons. Sequencing input: naive CD4+ T cells from PBMCs. The subset is: CD45RA+ positively selected. These receptor sequences come from a man aged 18-30 years in good health. Some clones in this sample may be carry-over from other donors' samples.

The chain has TRBV2 and TRBJ1-6; D unclear. This CDR3 is built from 14 residues. Trimming shortened V by 6 bases and J by 10 bases, and 16 bases separated the two germline ends. Germline V gene lookup returns CDR1 SNHLY and CDR2 FYNNEI. The CDR3 loop is CASSQSEVYSPLHF. The CDR3 region has the DNA TGTGCCAGCAGCCAAAGTGAGGTCTACTCACCCCTCCACTTT.

The rearrangement links TRBV5-4 to TRBJ2-3; D gene ambiguous. V lost 5 bases and J 0 bases, leaving 10 bases between the germline ends. This CDR3 has 14 residues. The germline gives CDR1 SGHNT, CDR2 YYREEE (reference sequence). The CDR3 protein is CASRGVGSTDTQYF. CDR3 DNA: TGTGCCAGCAGAGGCGTCGGGAGCACAGATACGCAGTATTTT.

The table lists this clone with a few counts. The V call is TRBV6-6, the J call TRBJ1-1, with TRBD1 matching 7 bases. CDR1 MNHNY and CDR2 SVGAGI come from the germline V gene (reference sequence). V trimming: 4 bases; J trimming: 1 base; junction bases outside the gene matches: 3. This CDR3 comprises 14 residues. CDR3 nucleotide sequence: TGTGCCAGCAGTTCTAGACAGGGGAACACTGAAGCTTTCTTT. This translates into CASSSRQGNTEAFF.

On this clone: This sample also contains other DNA sequences that code for the same CDR3. Here the CDR3 DNA reads TGTGCCACCAGCAGAGATAGGGCGGGGGATGGCTACACCTTC. Protein product: CATSRDRAGDGYTF. This sequence joins TRBV15 and TRBJ1-2; D is possibly TRBD1 (5 bases). Germline V gene sequence: CDR1 LNHNV, CDR2 YYDKDF (reference sequence). This CDR3 has 14 amino acids. V lost 0 bases and J 6 bases, leaving 11 bases between the germline ends.

The chain carries TRBV6-1 and TRBJ1-5, with 7 bases that match TRBD1. The germline V gene has CDR1 MNHNS and CDR2 SASEGT. Losses at the gene ends were 1 base for V and 5 bases for J; bases not matched to a gene: 11. The CDR3 is made up of 17 amino acids. The CDR3 bases are TGTGCCAGCAGTGAAGGGGTACAGGGACAGACTTATCAGCCCCAGCATTTT. Translated: CASSEGVQGQTYQPQHF.

The rearrangement uses TRBV5-1 and TRBJ2-4; 10 nucleotides line up with TRBD2. Germline trimming cut 0 bases from V and 5 bases from J; bases unmatched to any gene: 2. Germline CDR1 is SGHRS and CDR2 is YFSETQ. The CDR3 contains 15 residues. CDR3 DNA: TGCGCCAGCAGCTTGGCCGGGACTAGCGAAAACATTCAGTACTTC. It is translated as CASSLAGTSENIQYF.

This rearrangement joins TRBV4-2 to TRBJ2-3; D assignment may be TRBD1 or TRBD2 (5 bases each). Between the trimmed V and J ends, which lost 0 bases and 6 bases, there was a span of 13 bases. Germline assignment: CDR1 LGHNA and CDR2 YNFKEQ. This CDR3 contains 15 residues. In DNA form, the CDR3 reads TGTGCCAGCAGCCAAGATACGGGGCGGCCGGATACGCAGTATTTT. Protein product: CASSQDTGRPDTQYF.

This clone is a singleton in its sample. V and J are TRBV5-6 and TRBJ1-1; possibly TRBD1 for D (6 bases). Trimming took 4 bases from V and 2 from J, leaving 15 bases between them. The CDR3 covers 15 residues. Looked up from germline, CDR1 is SGHDT and CDR2 is YYEEEE. The CDR3 is CASSLPGTPNTEAFF. The CDR3 DNA sequence: TGTGCCAGCAGCCTTCCCGGGACACCTAACACTGAAGCTTTCTTT.

J is TRBJ2-7 and V is TRBV7-2; 8 bases fit TRBD2. There are 16 residues in the CDR3. Looked up from germline, CDR1 is SGHTA and CDR2 is FQGNSA. V gave up 6 bases and J gave up 0 bases; unmatched junction bases: 10. The CDR3 coding sequence is TGTGCCAGCAGTCGCAGGGTCAGCGGGGGCTCCTACGAGCAGTACTTC. This gives the protein CASSRRVSGGSYEQYF.

This chain joins TRBV28 and TRBJ2-2; weak D call: TRBD2 (5 bases). Trimming took off 5 bases at V and 5 bases at J, with 15 bases between the two ends. Looked up from germline, CDR1 is MDHEN and CDR2 is SYDVKM. This CDR3 spans 15 amino acids. CDR3 coding DNA: TGTGCCAGCAGTGGGCGGGTAAGATGGACCGGGGAGCTGTTTTTT. It translates to CASSGRVRWTGELFF.

The genes are TRBV7-8 and TRBJ1-5, with 9 bases aligning to TRBD1. The ends lost 5 bases at V and 7 bases at J; junction bases unmatched: 9. Germline CDR1 SGHVS, CDR2 FQNEAQ. The CDR3 runs 15 residues. For the CDR3, the DNA is TGTGCCAGCAGCCTTGAACAGGGGGCCAGGCAGCCCCAGCATTTT. Translated, it gives CASSLEQGARQPQHF. Looking up the rest from reference TRBV7-8 and TRBJ1-5 gives the full variable domain: GAGVSQSPRYKVAKRGQDVALRCDPISGHVSLFWYQQALGQGPEFLTYFQNEAQLDKSGLPSDRFFAERPEGSVSTLKIQRTQQEDSAVYLCASSLEQGARQPQHFGDGTRLSIL.

The chain couples TRBV10-3 to TRBJ1-2; D ambiguous. The CDR3 totals 12 residues. CDR1 is ENHRY, CDR2 SYGVKD, per germline. With 4 bases removed from V and 4 bases from J, the gap between germline ends came to 7 bases. CDR3 DNA sequence: TGTGCCATCAGTGGTTCCCTCTATGGCTACACCTTC. Amino acid sequence: CAISGSLYGYTF.

This rearrangement joins TRBV19 to TRBJ2-3, with 9 bases identical to TRBD2. With V trimmed by 4 bases and J by 6 bases, 14 bases remained unmatched. The CDR3 consists of 17 residues. Germline CDR1 is LNHDA and CDR2 is SQIVND (reference sequence). The CDR3 DNA is TGTGCCAGTAGTAGGAAACCGGGACTAGCCGGGTCGGATACGCAGTATTTT. This gives the protein CASSRKPGLAGSDTQYF.

The rearrangement links TRBV10-1 to TRBJ2-3, with TRBD1 as a possible D gene (6 bases). This CDR3 is built from 15 residues. Trimming removed 8 bases from V and 0 bases from J, with 15 bases in between. Per the germline V gene, CDR1 is WNHNN and CDR2 is SYGVQD (reference sequence). CDR3: CASLNTGNSTDTQYF. For the CDR3, the DNA is TGCGCCAGCCTTAACACAGGGAATAGCACAGATACGCAGTATTTT.

The chain recombines TRBV5-1 with TRBJ2-5, with TRBD2 as a possible D gene (6 bases). CDR3 length: 14 residues. V lost 4 bases to trimming and J lost 4 bases, with 14 bases between them. The germline V gene encodes CDR1 SGHRS and CDR2 YFSETQ. The CDR3 reads CASSPRLGRETQYF. The CDR3 DNA reads TGCGCCAGCAGCCCCAGACTAGGCCGAGAGACCCAGTACTTC.

V and J are TRBV7-2 and TRBJ2-1; D unresolved. Germline V gives CDR1 SGHTA, CDR2 FQGNSA. The CDR3 extends over 14 amino acids. V was pared by 5 bases and J by 4 bases, with 12 bases between. The CDR3 protein is CASSLNEIYNEQFF. The DNA of the CDR3 is TGTGCCAGCAGCCTTAATGAGATATACAATGAGCAGTTCTTC.

This chain uses TRBV29-1 with TRBJ2-1, with TRBD2 identical over 7 bases. The germline V gene encodes CDR1 SQVTM and CDR2 ANQGSEA. The trim removed 8 bases at V and 4 bases at J, leaving 11 bases unmatched. The CDR3 runs to 14 residues. The DNA for the CDR3 is TGCAGCCTAGCCAAAGCGGGGATATACAATGAGCAGTTCTTC. Translating gives CSLAKAGIYNEQFF.

The V call is TRBV7-9, the J call TRBJ2-7, with D perhaps assigned TRBD1 or TRBD2 (5 bases each). CDR1 is SEHNR and CDR2 is FQNEAQ in the germline V gene (reference sequence). The CDR3 sequence is 15 residues long. Trimming shortened V by 0 bases and J by 1 base, and 10 bases separated the two germline ends. In DNA, the CDR3 is TGTGCCAGCAGCTTAGCAGGGGACCCATCCTACGAGCAGTACTTC. Translation gives CASSLAGDPSYEQYF.

The chain combines TRBV9 with TRBJ2-3; no reliable D call. The CDR3 extends over 15 amino acids. Germline lookup yields CDR1 SGDLS and CDR2 YYNGEE. The V and J ends lost 0 bases and 0 bases respectively, with 8 bases between them. The chain's CDR3 is CASSVGATSTDTQYF. CDR3 in DNA: TGTGCCAGCAGCGTAGGGGCGACTAGCACAGATACGCAGTATTTT.

The chain links TRBV9 to TRBJ2-2; D ambiguous. The CDR3 length is 15 residues. Germline V gene sequence: CDR1 SGDLS, CDR2 YYNGEE. The V and J ends lost 2 bases and 6 bases respectively, with 14 bases between them. CDR3 sequence: CASSVGASKAGELFF. CDR3 in DNA: TGTGCCAGCAGCGTCGGCGCCAGTAAGGCCGGGGAGCTGTTTTTT. Using reference TRBV9 and TRBJ2-2 for the parts outside the CDR3, the full variable domain is DSGVTQTPKHLITATGQRVTLRCSPRSGDLSVYWYQQSLDQGLQFLIQYYNGEERAKGNILERFSAQQFPDLHSELNLSSLELGDSALYFCASSVGASKAGELFFGEGSRLTVL.

The J gene is TRBJ2-7, the V gene TRBV28; possibly TRBD1 or TRBD2 for D (6 bases each). This CDR3 region has 16 residues. CDR1 and CDR2 from the germline V gene are MDHEN and SYDVKM. V was trimmed by 5 bases and J by 0 bases, leaving 17 bases between them. This CDR3 is CASSVPGARGSYEQYF. The CDR3 DNA follows: TGTGCCAGCAGTGTCCCGGGGGCCCGCGGCTCCTACGAGCAGTACTTC.

CDR3 residues: CASSRLRDSHYGYTF. CDR3 coding DNA: TGTGCCAGCAGTCGACTCCGGGACAGCCACTATGGCTACACCTTC. V and J are TRBV27 and TRBJ1-2, with 7 bases lining up with TRBD1. J lost 3 bases, V lost 5 bases, and 9 bases had no gene match. The CDR3 runs to 15 residues. Per germline, CDR1 MNHEY and CDR2 SMNVEV (reference sequence).

V gene TRBV6-5 combines with J gene TRBJ2-7; D not resolved. Trimming shortened V by 6 bases and J by 4 bases, and 10 bases separated the two germline ends. The CDR3 runs to 12 residues. The germline CDR1 and CDR2 sequences are MNHEY and SVGAGI. DNA for the CDR3: TGTGCCAGCAGGTCCGACGGATACGAGCAGTACTTC. Residues: CASRSDGYEQYF.

The chain is built from TRBV5-6 and TRBJ2-1; weak D call: TRBD2 (5 bases). Germline V CDR1 and CDR2: SGHDT, YYEEEE. CDR3 size: 17 residues. V was clipped by 4 bases and J by 0 bases, with 17 bases between them. The CDR3 loop is CASSRAGSHSSYNEQFF. The CDR3 DNA follows: TGTGCCAGCAGCCGGGCGGGCTCTCATAGCTCCTACAATGAGCAGTTCTTC.

The V call is TRBV18, the J call TRBJ2-7, with 14 bases aligning to TRBD2. CDR1 is KGHSH, CDR2 LQKENI, per germline. This CDR3 region has 17 residues. The V segment lost 4 bases and the J segment 5 bases; nucleotides outside the gene matches: 10. CDR3 nucleotides: TGTGCCAGCTCACAACCCGGGACTAGCGGGAGTCCACACGAGCAGTACTTC. Translating gives CASSQPGTSGSPHEQYF.

The chain combines TRBV27 with TRBJ2-2, with TRBD1 matching 7 bases. This CDR3 spans 15 amino acids. V gave up 5 bases and J gave up 4 bases; unmatched junction bases: 7. Germline CDR1 reads MNHEY; CDR2 reads SMNVEV (reference sequence). DNA of the CDR3: TGTGCCAGCAGTCGACAGGGTCTTAGCACCGGGGAGCTGTTTTTT. Residues: CASSRQGLSTGELFF.

A word on this clone: Within the sample, other DNA sequences also encode this same CDR3. The V and J genes are TRBV5-1 and TRBJ1-6; D unresolved. The CDR3 covers 13 residues. Germline lookup yields CDR1 SGHRS and CDR2 YFSETQ. V dropped 0 bases and J dropped 7 bases, with 5 bases sitting between them. CDR3 nucleotide sequence: TGCGCCAGCAGCTTGGAAGGGAATTCACCCCTCCACTTT. This encodes CASSLEGNSPLHF.

This rearrangement joins TRBV6-6 to TRBJ2-7; D may be TRBD1 (6 bases). Between the trimmed V and J ends, which lost 0 bases and 6 bases, there was a span of 9 bases. CDR1 and CDR2 (germline): MNHNY, SVGAGI (reference sequence). The CDR3 covers 13 residues. This chain's CDR3 is CASSYSRGTEQYF. CDR3 coding DNA: TGTGCCAGCAGTTACTCGAGGGGGACCGAGCAGTACTTC.

V and J are TRBV4-3 and TRBJ2-7, with 11 bases aligning to TRBD2. This CDR3 has 16 residues. CDR1 LGHNA and CDR2 YSLEER come from the germline V gene. V lost 0 bases and J lost 7; bases outside the gene matches: 8. This CDR3 reads CASSQDGRGLADEQYF. For the CDR3, the DNA is TGCGCCAGCAGCCAAGATGGGAGGGGACTAGCGGATGAGCAGTACTTC.

This chain links TRBV28 with TRBJ1-1, with 7 bases identical to TRBD1. The CDR3 is 13 amino acids. With 5 bases clipped from V and 4 bases from J, the junction kept 4 bases outside the gene matches. Germline V lookup: CDR1 MDHEN, CDR2 SYDVKM. CDR3 loop: CASSRGLGTEAFF. The CDR3 DNA follows: TGTGCCAGCAGTAGGGGGCTTGGCACTGAAGCTTTCTTT.

The rearrangement uses TRBV18 and TRBJ1-2; 9 positions match TRBD1. CDR1 is KGHSH and CDR2 is LQKENI in the germline V gene. V lost 6 bases and J lost 1; bases outside the gene matches: 6. There are 15 residues in the CDR3. The CDR3 DNA sequence: TGTGCCAGCTCCCCGGGACAGGGCTTTAACTATGGCTACACCTTC. This encodes CASSPGQGFNYGYTF.